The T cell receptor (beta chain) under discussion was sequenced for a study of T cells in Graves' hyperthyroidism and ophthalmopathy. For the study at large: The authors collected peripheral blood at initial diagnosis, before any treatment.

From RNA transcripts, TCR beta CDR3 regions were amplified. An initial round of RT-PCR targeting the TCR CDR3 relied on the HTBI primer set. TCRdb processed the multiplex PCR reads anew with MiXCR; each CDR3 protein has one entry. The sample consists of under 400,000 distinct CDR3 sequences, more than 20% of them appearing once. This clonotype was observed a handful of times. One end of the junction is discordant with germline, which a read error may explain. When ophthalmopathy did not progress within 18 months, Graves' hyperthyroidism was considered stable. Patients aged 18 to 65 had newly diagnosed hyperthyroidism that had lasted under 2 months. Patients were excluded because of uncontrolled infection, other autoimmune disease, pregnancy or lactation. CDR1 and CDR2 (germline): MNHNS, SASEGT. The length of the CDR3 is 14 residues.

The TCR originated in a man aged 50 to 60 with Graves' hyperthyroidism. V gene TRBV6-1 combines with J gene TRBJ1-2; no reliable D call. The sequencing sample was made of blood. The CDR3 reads CASREAGRIYGYTF. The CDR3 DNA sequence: TGTGCCAGCAGGGAAGCAGGACGAATCTATGGCTACACCTTC.